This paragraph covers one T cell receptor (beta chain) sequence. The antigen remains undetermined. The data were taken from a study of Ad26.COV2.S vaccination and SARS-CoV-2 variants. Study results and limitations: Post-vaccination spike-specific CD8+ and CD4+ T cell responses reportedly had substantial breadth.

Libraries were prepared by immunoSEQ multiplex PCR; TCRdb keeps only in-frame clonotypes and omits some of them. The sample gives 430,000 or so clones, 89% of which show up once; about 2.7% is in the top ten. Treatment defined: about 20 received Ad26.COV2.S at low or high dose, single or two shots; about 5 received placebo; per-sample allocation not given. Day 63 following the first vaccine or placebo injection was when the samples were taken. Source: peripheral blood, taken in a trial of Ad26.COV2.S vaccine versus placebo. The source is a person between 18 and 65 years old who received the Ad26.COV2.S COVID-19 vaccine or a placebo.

The CDR3 coding sequence is TGTGCCAGCAGCAAACACTCTAACTATGGCTACACCTTC. Its translation: CASSKHSNYGYTF. The chain has TRBV21-1 and TRBJ1-2. TRBV21-1 corresponds to a pseudogene. The CDR3 loop spans 13 amino acids.